This T cell receptor (beta chain) was obtained from a study of blood T cells in healthy people across ages. Study-wide results and caveats: Because donor CMV status was unknown, expanded clonotype changes were possibly confounded. Estimates of total diversity, which came from one million sequenced T cells, were considered to be underestimates.

From germline, CDR1 is MNHEY and CDR2 SMNVEV (reference sequence). This CDR3 spans 13 amino acids. A second PCR, run for about 6 to 12 cycles, used a sample-barcoded 5' primer plus a J-beta primer mix. The yield of each sample was at least 2.5 million CDR3-containing paired-end reads. TCRdb redid the calling of the 5' RACE reads with MiXCR, one entry per CDR3 protein. The table shows hundreds of thousands of distinct CDR3 sequences, with 32% occurring only once. Remarks on this clonotype: Its antigen is not known. A read error may account for a junction end that differs from germline.

This chain uses TRBV27 with TRBJ2-1; 7 positions match TRBD2. Material for sequencing was blood. The receptor was derived from a woman older than 75 in good health. CDR3 amino acids: CASRAGYQETQFF. CDR3 bases: TGTGCTAGCAGAGCGGGGTACCAGGAGACCCAGTTCTTC.